The TCR beta chain described here comes from a study of blood T cell repertoires in COVID-19. Turning to the study itself: PBMCs, B-cell-depleted T cells, or T cells provided the cDNA or gDNA that made up the material.

Here immunoSEQ multiplex PCR was the method, and the copy in TCRdb shows in-frame clones only, minus some. The table has about 83,000 clones, roughly 86% seen once. The CDR3 spans 14 residues. Trimming stripped 3 bases from V and 2 bases from J, with 11 bases between. Germline values: CDR1 SGDLS, CDR2 YYNGEE. This chain links TRBV9 with TRBJ1-2; TRBD1 might be the D (6 bases). The sequencing sample was made of peripheral blood. The receptor comes from a woman of 80 years or more in a cohort sampled during active or convalescent COVID-19. This CDR3 reads CASSDSTGNYGYTF. CDR3 sequence (DNA): TGTGCCAGCAGCGACTCCACAGGGAACTATGGCTACACCTTC.